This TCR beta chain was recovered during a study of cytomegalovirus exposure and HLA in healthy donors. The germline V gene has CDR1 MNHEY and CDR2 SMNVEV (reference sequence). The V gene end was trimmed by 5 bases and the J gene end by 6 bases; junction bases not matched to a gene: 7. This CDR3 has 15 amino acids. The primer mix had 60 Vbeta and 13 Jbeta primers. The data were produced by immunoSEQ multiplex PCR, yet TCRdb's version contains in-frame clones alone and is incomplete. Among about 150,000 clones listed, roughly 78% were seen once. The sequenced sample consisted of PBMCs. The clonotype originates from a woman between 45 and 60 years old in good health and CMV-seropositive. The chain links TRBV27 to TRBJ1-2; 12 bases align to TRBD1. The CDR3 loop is CASSLPGQGADGYTF. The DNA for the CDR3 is TGTGCCAGCAGTCTCCCGGGACAGGGGGCGGATGGCTACACCTTC.